The sequence of this T cell receptor beta chain was determined in a study of blood T cell repertoires in COVID-19 (dated by TCRdb to the early 2020s). A note on the overall study: Collaborator samples came from the United States, Italy and Spain and covered acute and convalescent phases of COVID-19. A de-identified subject ID, COVID-19 status, age in years and sex were almost always included in the sample metadata. Samples came from the ongoing ImmuneRACE study (first 160 participants) plus 1,254 subjects from 6 global collaborators. The repertoires were released in a freely available public database intended as a resource for research on the immune response to SARS-CoV-2. Subjects who had been exposed to COVID-19, were actively infected with it, or had recovered from it provided the deeply sampled blood TCRbeta repertoires that made up the dataset. The prospective study material was composed of cDNA or gDNA derived from T cells, B-cell-depleted T cells, or PBMCs. Where available, HLA class I and class II types were taken from metadata supplied by the sample provider and were not determined by assay-based typing. Study-wide findings and limitations: How much clinical and demographic metadata was included differed by source and by participant, and the metadata was provided uncurated.

TCRbeta CDR3 regions were amplified from genomic DNA using the immunoSEQ Assay, a bias-controlled multiplex PCR. In the source study's methods: The number of nucleated cells in each sample was estimated by amplification of reference gene primers within the assay. To quantify the absolute abundance of each unique TCRbeta CDR3 rearrangement, sequence reads were collapsed and filtered. Productive Simpson clonality was computed per sample as the square root of Simpson's diversity index over productive rearrangements. Imported from immuneACCESS, the table was reduced by TCRdb to in-frame sequences with V and J called. These copies leave out some clones; in studies compared against another copy, an unresolved V gene accounts for under half, and the cause of the remainder is not known. V and J calls and clone size come straight from that table; D and trimming were deduced from the DNA. This sample holds fewer than 200,000 clones; 85% were observed only once. 3% to 3.5% of the sample goes to the ten largest clones.

The collaborating institutions used their own protocols to collect whole blood in K2EDTA tubes. For TCRbeta analysis, collaborator samples were shipped as frozen whole blood, as isolated PBMCs, or as DNA extracted from either sample type. Turning to this clone: No cognate antigen has been identified for it. Base qualities are not recorded, but no much larger clone differs from it by a single base.

The germline V gene specifies SGHTA as CDR1 and FQGTGA as CDR2. Relative to germline, V is 6 bases shorter and J is 6 bases shorter, with 17 bases between their ends. The CDR3 has 14 amino acids, counting the end cysteine and phenylalanine. Left in the record is the CDR3 DNA by itself, 42 bases read in frame from the first base. The receptor was isolated from a human donor with acute or convalescent COVID-19. The donor label of this sample is uncertain. What was sequenced was peripheral blood. This chain is built from TRBV7-3 and TRBJ1-2; matching of 5 bases hints at TRBD1 as the D gene. The CDR3 has the sequence CASSPQGGPNGYTF. The DNA reads as follows: TGTGCCAGCAGTCCTCAGGGAGGTCCCAATGGCTACACCTTC.